Listed below are T cell receptor beta chains from one sample, sequenced in a study of T cell changes during pregnancy in multiple sclerosis. Some clones are missing from TCRdb's copy, which holds only in-frame ones; the method was immunoSEQ multiplex PCR. The table lists 35,000 to 55,000 clones, around 90% of them singletons. This sample comprised CD4+ T cells from peripheral blood mononuclear cells, obtained before pregnancy. These receptors came from a female donor with multiple sclerosis, enrolled in a pregnancy study. CDR3s include the opening cysteine and the closing phenylalanine or tryptophan. The order of the fields is clone size, J gene, V gene, D gene, CDR3 protein, CDR3 DNA. The D gene is left open where the match is weak. Expanded clones are given a class, and other clones once, few, many or no size at all.

clone_size: few
j_call: TRBJ2-3
v_call: TRBV2
d_call: .
cdr3_aa: CASREAGPDTQYF
cdr3_nt: TGTGCCAGCAGAGAGGCGGGGCCAGATACGCAGTATTTT

clone_size: .
j_call: TRBJ2-3
v_call: TRBV11-3
d_call: TRBD1
cdr3_aa: CASSSVGGQGAGTQYF
cdr3_nt: TGTGCCAGCAGCTCCGTTGGAGGGCAGGGGGCGGGTACGCAGTATTTT

clone_size: .
j_call: TRBJ2-2
v_call: TRBV7-2
d_call: .
cdr3_aa: CASSSRGTGELFF
cdr3_nt: TGTGCCAGCAGCTCTAGGGGCACCGGGGAGCTGTTTTTT

clone_size: .
j_call: TRBJ1-4
v_call: TRBV18
d_call: .
cdr3_aa: CASSPPGWGEKLFF
cdr3_nt: TGTGCCAGCTCACCTCCGGGGTGGGGTGAAAAACTGTTTTTT

clone_size: .
j_call: TRBJ1-1
v_call: TRBV6-1
d_call: .
cdr3_aa: CASSQIQGPLEAFF
cdr3_nt: TGTGCCAGCAGTCAGATCCAGGGTCCTTTGGAAGCTTTCTTT

clone_size: .
j_call: TRBJ2-1
v_call: TRBV7-7
d_call: TRBD2
cdr3_aa: CASSENKGLAAYNEQFF
cdr3_nt: TGTGCCAGCAGCGAAAACAAGGGACTAGCGGCCTACAATGAGCAGTTCTTC

clone_size: .
j_call: TRBJ1-4
v_call: TRBV10-1
d_call: TRBD1
cdr3_aa: CASNPTGGDEKLFF
cdr3_nt: TGCGCCAGCAATCCTACAGGGGGTGATGAAAAACTGTTTTTT

clone_size: .
j_call: TRBJ2-2
v_call: TRBV7-7
d_call: TRBD1
cdr3_aa: CASSRKQGAGTGELFF
cdr3_nt: TGTGCCAGCAGCCGAAAACAGGGGGCTGGCACCGGGGAGCTGTTTTTT

clone_size: medium-sized
j_call: TRBJ1-2
v_call: TRBV5-1
d_call: .
cdr3_aa: CASSLNSANYGYTF
cdr3_nt: TGCGCCAGCAGCTTGAATTCGGCTAACTATGGCTACACCTTC

clone_size: few
j_call: TRBJ1-2
v_call: TRBV14
d_call: .
cdr3_aa: CASSLAPLAGYGYTF
cdr3_nt: TGTGCCAGCAGCCTGGCCCCCCTGGCAGGGTATGGCTACACCTTC

clone_size: .
j_call: TRBJ1-5
v_call: TRBV4-2
d_call: .
cdr3_aa: CASSPSIRDIINSGKNQPQHF
cdr3_nt: TGTGCCAGCAGCCCCAGTATCCGGGATATCATCAACTCCGGTAAAAATCAGCCCCAGCATTTT

clone_size: .
j_call: TRBJ2-1
v_call: TRBV29-1
d_call: TRBD1
cdr3_aa: CSASTGPPYNEQFF
cdr3_nt: TGCAGCGCTTCGACAGGGCCCCCCTACAATGAGCAGTTCTTC

clone_size: .
j_call: TRBJ1-1
v_call: TRBV7-8
d_call: TRBD1
cdr3_aa: CASSLGQGVLNTEAFF
cdr3_nt: TGTGCCAGCAGCCTAGGACAGGGGGTTTTGAACACTGAAGCTTTCTTT

clone_size: .
j_call: TRBJ2-7
v_call: TRBV2
d_call: .
cdr3_aa: CASRDLANSYEQYF
cdr3_nt: TGTGCCAGCAGGGACCTAGCTAATTCCTACGAGCAGTACTTC

clone_size: .
j_call: TRBJ1-2
v_call: TRBV7-9
d_call: TRBD1
cdr3_aa: CASSRTGQGTYGYTF
cdr3_nt: TGTGCCAGCAGCCGAACTGGACAGGGGACCTATGGCTACACCTTC

clone_size: .
j_call: TRBJ1-1
v_call: TRBV15
d_call: TRBD1
cdr3_aa: CATSAQGALTEAFF
cdr3_nt: TGTGCCACCAGCGCGCAGGGGGCGCTCACTGAAGCTTTCTTT

clone_size: .
j_call: TRBJ2-7
v_call: TRBV2
d_call: TRBD1
cdr3_aa: CASRGDSRSYEQYF
cdr3_nt: TGTGCCAGCAGGGGGGACAGCCGCTCCTACGAGCAGTACTTC

clone_size: .
j_call: TRBJ2-5
v_call: TRBV6-4
d_call: TRBD1
cdr3_aa: CAGQRGQGREHIWETQYF
cdr3_nt: TGTGCCGGCCAACGGGGACAGGGCCGAGAACACATTTGGGAGACCCAGTACTTC

clone_size: .
j_call: TRBJ1-1
v_call: TRBV7-2
d_call: TRBD1
cdr3_aa: CASSTGGVGSTEAFF
cdr3_nt: TGTGCCAGCAGTACAGGGGGCGTAGGTTCCACTGAAGCTTTCTTT

clone_size: once
j_call: TRBJ2-3
v_call: TRBV5-1
d_call: .
cdr3_aa: CASSPVVAGATDTQYF
cdr3_nt: TGCGCCAGCAGCCCGGTGGTAGCAGGGGCGACAGATACGCAGTATTTT

clone_size: .
j_call: TRBJ2-2
v_call: TRBV4-2
d_call: TRBD2
cdr3_aa: CASSPPGSGSLGELFF
cdr3_nt: TGTGCCAGCAGCCCCCCCGGTAGCGGGAGCTTGGGGGAGCTGTTTTTT

clone_size: .
j_call: TRBJ1-1
v_call: TRBV19
d_call: .
cdr3_aa: CASKGMGRQDTEAFF
cdr3_nt: TGTGCCAGTAAGGGGATGGGCAGACAGGACACTGAAGCTTTCTTT

clone_size: .
j_call: TRBJ1-1
v_call: TRBV6-5
d_call: TRBD1
cdr3_aa: CASKTGTGGSEAFF
cdr3_nt: TGTGCCAGCAAAACAGGGACAGGGGGCTCTGAAGCTTTCTTT

clone_size: .
j_call: TRBJ2-7
v_call: TRBV4-2
d_call: TRBD2
cdr3_aa: CASSLPPGRLAGDHTYEQYF
cdr3_nt: TGTGCCAGCAGCCTTCCTCCCGGGAGGCTAGCGGGAGACCATACCTACGAGCAGTACTTC

clone_size: .
j_call: TRBJ1-5
v_call: TRBV28
d_call: .
cdr3_aa: CASSFGVRNQPQHF
cdr3_nt: TGTGCCAGCAGTTTCGGGGTCCGCAATCAGCCCCAGCATTTT

clone_size: .
j_call: TRBJ2-2
v_call: TRBV19
d_call: .
cdr3_aa: CASRNKGRAYTGELFF
cdr3_nt: TGTGCCAGTAGGAACAAAGGCAGGGCTTACACCGGGGAGCTGTTTTTT

clone_size: once
j_call: TRBJ2-5
v_call: TRBV30
d_call: .
cdr3_aa: CAWTPIGETQYF
cdr3_nt: TGTGCCTGGACCCCAATCGGGGAGACCCAGTACTTC

clone_size: .
j_call: TRBJ2-6
v_call: TRBV2
d_call: .
cdr3_aa: CASSEGPHVLTF
cdr3_nt: TGTGCCAGCAGTGAGGGGCCGCACGTCCTGACTTTC

clone_size: .
j_call: TRBJ2-2
v_call: TRBV7-8
d_call: TRBD2
cdr3_aa: CASSLPSSGGVSGELFF
cdr3_nt: TGTGCCAGCAGCTTACCTTCTAGCGGGGGGGTAAGCGGGGAGCTGTTTTTT

clone_size: .
j_call: TRBJ1-6
v_call: TRBV27
d_call: TRBD1
cdr3_aa: CASSFPGTASPLHF
cdr3_nt: TGTGCCAGCAGTTTTCCTGGGACAGCTTCACCCCTCCACTTT

clone_size: .
j_call: TRBJ1-2
v_call: TRBV4-1
d_call: TRBD1
cdr3_aa: CASSQGDRDYGYTF
cdr3_nt: TGCGCCAGCAGCCAAGGGGACAGGGACTATGGCTACACCTTC

clone_size: .
j_call: TRBJ1-1
v_call: TRBV5-4
d_call: .
cdr3_aa: CASSSPGQLNTEAFF
cdr3_nt: TGTGCCAGCAGCTCCCCGGGACAATTGAACACTGAAGCTTTCTTT

clone_size: .
j_call: TRBJ2-1
v_call: TRBV7-9
d_call: TRBD2
cdr3_aa: CASSQPFRLAGFRNEQFF
cdr3_nt: TGTGCCAGCAGCCAACCTTTTAGACTAGCGGGTTTCAGGAATGAGCAGTTCTTC

clone_size: .
j_call: TRBJ2-7
v_call: TRBV30
d_call: TRBD1
cdr3_aa: CAWSVMGTANYEQYF
cdr3_nt: TGTGCCTGGAGTGTAATGGGGACAGCCAACTACGAGCAGTACTTC

clone_size: once
j_call: TRBJ1-6
v_call: TRBV2
d_call: .
cdr3_aa: CASVAQGSDNSPLHF
cdr3_nt: TGTGCCAGCGTCGCGCAGGGAAGCGATAATTCACCCCTCCACTTT

clone_size: .
j_call: TRBJ2-3
v_call: TRBV10-1
d_call: TRBD2
cdr3_aa: CASSETVTGLRSGNTQYF
cdr3_nt: TGCGCCAGCAGTGAGACTGTAACAGGATTAAGGAGCGGGAATACGCAGTATTTT

clone_size: .
j_call: TRBJ2-2
v_call: TRBV7-2
d_call: TRBD1
cdr3_aa: CASSQHGTGSTGELFF
cdr3_nt: TGTGCCAGCAGCCAACACGGGACAGGGTCCACCGGGGAGCTGTTTTTT

clone_size: .
j_call: TRBJ1-1
v_call: TRBV7-2
d_call: TRBD1
cdr3_aa: CASTGRQGTEAFF
cdr3_nt: TGTGCCAGCACCGGGAGACAGGGAACTGAAGCTTTCTTT

clone_size: .
j_call: TRBJ2-1
v_call: TRBV6-5
d_call: .
cdr3_aa: CAIKPGLSDEQFF
cdr3_nt: TGTGCCATCAAACCGGGACTTTCGGATGAGCAGTTCTTC

clone_size: once
j_call: TRBJ1-5
v_call: TRBV7-9
d_call: .
cdr3_aa: CASRRGEQGNQPQHF
cdr3_nt: TGTGCCAGCAGACGCGGGGAACAGGGCAATCAGCCCCAGCATTTT

clone_size: .
j_call: TRBJ2-1
v_call: TRBV18
d_call: .
cdr3_aa: CASSPGEGSYNEQFF
cdr3_nt: TGTGCCAGCTCCCCAGGAGAAGGCTCCTACAATGAGCAGTTCTTC

clone_size: .
j_call: TRBJ1-6
v_call: TRBV28
d_call: .
cdr3_aa: CASQRGGTNNSPLHF
cdr3_nt: TGTGCCAGCCAACGGGGGGGGACGAATAATTCACCCCTCCACTTT

clone_size: .
j_call: TRBJ1-3
v_call: TRBV7-8
d_call: .
cdr3_aa: CASSPRDSGNTIYF
cdr3_nt: TGTGCCAGCAGCCCGCGAGACTCTGGAAACACCATATATTTT

clone_size: .
j_call: TRBJ1-6
v_call: TRBV4-2
d_call: .
cdr3_aa: CASSHARDARGSPLHF
cdr3_nt: TGTGCCAGCAGCCACGCAAGGGACGCCCGGGGGTCACCCCTCCACTTT

clone_size: .
j_call: TRBJ2-5
v_call: TRBV28
d_call: .
cdr3_aa: CASSLLSSETQYF
cdr3_nt: TGTGCCAGCAGTTTACTTTCCTCTGAGACCCAGTACTTC

clone_size: .
j_call: TRBJ1-1
v_call: TRBV7-2
d_call: TRBD1
cdr3_aa: CASSLFMARGRRTEAFF
cdr3_nt: TGTGCCAGCAGCTTATTCATGGCAAGGGGGCGGAGAACTGAAGCTTTCTTT

clone_size: .
j_call: TRBJ1-2
v_call: TRBV15
d_call: .
cdr3_aa: CATSRDQVGYTF
cdr3_nt: TGTGCCACCAGCAGAGACCAGGTTGGCTACACCTTC